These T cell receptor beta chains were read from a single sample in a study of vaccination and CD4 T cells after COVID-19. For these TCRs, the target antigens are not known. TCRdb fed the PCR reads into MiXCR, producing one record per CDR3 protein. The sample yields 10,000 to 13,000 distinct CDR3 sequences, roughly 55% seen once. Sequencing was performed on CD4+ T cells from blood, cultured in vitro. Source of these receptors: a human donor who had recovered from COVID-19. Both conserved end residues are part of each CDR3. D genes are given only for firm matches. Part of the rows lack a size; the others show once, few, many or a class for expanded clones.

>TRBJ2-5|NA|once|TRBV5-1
CASSRTSGQETQYF
TGCGCCAGCAGCAGGACGAGTGGCCAAGAGACCCAGTACTTC
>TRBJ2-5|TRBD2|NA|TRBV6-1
CASNPTGGSLETQYF
TGTGCCAGCAACCCCACTGGCGGGAGTCTTGAGACCCAGTACTTC
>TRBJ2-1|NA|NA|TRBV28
CASSASGQLDNEQFF
TGTGCCAGCAGCGCCTCGGGGCAGCTGGACAATGAGCAGTTCTTC
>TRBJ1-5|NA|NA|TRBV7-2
CASSSSTGNQPQHF
TGTGCCAGCAGCAGCAGCACAGGGAATCAGCCCCAGCATTTT
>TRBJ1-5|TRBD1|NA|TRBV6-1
CASSEEGTGYQPQHF
TGTGCCAGCAGTGAAGAGGGGACAGGGTATCAGCCCCAGCATTTT
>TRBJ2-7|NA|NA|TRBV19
CASSAGARDEQYF
TGTGCCAGTAGTGCGGGGGCGCGGGACGAGCAGTACTTC
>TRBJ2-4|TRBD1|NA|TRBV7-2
CASSADRAAKNIQYF
TGTGCCAGCAGCGCGGACAGGGCTGCCAAAAACATTCAGTACTTC
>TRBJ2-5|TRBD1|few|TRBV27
CASSWDRGRETQYF
TGTGCCAGCAGTTGGGACAGGGGAAGAGAGACCCAGTACTTC
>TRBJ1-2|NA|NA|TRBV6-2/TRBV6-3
CASSPQGFIDYGYTF
TGTGCCAGCAGTCCCCAGGGGTTTATTGACTATGGCTACACCTTC
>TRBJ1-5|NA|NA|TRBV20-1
CSARASLSFSGNQPQHF
TGCAGTGCTAGAGCTTCCCTCTCATTTAGTGGTAATCAGCCCCAGCATTTT
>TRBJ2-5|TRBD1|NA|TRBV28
CASSRQGEETQYF
TGTGCCAGCAGTCGACAGGGAGAAGAGACCCAGTACTTC
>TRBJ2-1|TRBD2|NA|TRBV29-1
CSVELAGFNEQFF
TGCAGCGTTGAACTAGCGGGATTTAATGAGCAGTTCTTC
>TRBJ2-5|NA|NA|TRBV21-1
CASSSKRSIETQYF
TGTGCCAGCAGCTCTAAGAGGTCGATAGAGACCCAGTACTTC
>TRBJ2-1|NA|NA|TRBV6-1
CASTNRGEQFF
TGTGCCAGCACCAACCGAGGTGAGCAGTTCTTC
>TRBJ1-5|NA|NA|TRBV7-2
CASSYRGRGNQPQHF
TGTGCCAGCAGCTACCGAGGGAGAGGCAATCAGCCCCAGCATTTT
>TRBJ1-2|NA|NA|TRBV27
CASSREEQGYYGYTF
TGTGCCAGCAGCCGAGAAGAACAGGGATACTATGGCTACACCTTC
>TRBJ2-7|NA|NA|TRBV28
CATRQQAGHEQYF
TGTGCCACCCGACAACAGGCTGGCCACGAGCAGTACTTC
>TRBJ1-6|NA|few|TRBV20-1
CSAYDNSPLHF
TGCAGTGCTTACGATAATTCACCCCTCCACTTT
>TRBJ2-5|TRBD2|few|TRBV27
CASRTSAQETQYF
TGTGCCAGCAGGACTAGCGCTCAAGAGACCCAGTACTTC
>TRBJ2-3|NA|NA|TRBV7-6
CASSLLGGGLTDTQYF
TGTGCCAGCAGCTTACTAGGGGGGGGGCTAACAGATACGCAGTATTTT
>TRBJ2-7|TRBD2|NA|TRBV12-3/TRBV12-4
CASSSRTSGSYEQYF
TGTGCCAGCAGTTCCCGGACTAGCGGCTCCTACGAGCAGTACTTC
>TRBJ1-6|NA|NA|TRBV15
CATSIDENTDSPLHF
TGTGCCACCAGCATTGATGAAAACACTGATTCACCCCTCCACTTT
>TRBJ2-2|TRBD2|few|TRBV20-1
CSAINSGGTGELFF
TGCAGTGCTATTAATAGCGGGGGCACCGGGGAGCTGTTTTTT
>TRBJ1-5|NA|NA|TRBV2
CASSVQGKRYEQYFGPGNQPQHF
NA
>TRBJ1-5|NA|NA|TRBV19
CASTPGEANNQPQHF
TGTGCCAGTACCCCGGGAGAGGCTAACAATCAGCCCCAGCATTTT
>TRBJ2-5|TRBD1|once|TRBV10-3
CAIAQGDTQETQYF
TGTGCCATCGCCCAGGGGGACACCCAAGAGACCCAGTACTTC
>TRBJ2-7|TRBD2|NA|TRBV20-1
CSAGRVAGGEVVFSEQYF
TGCAGTGCAGGAAGGGTTGCGGGAGGTGAAGTCGTGTTTTCAGAGCAGTACTTC
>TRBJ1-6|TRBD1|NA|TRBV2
CASSYRDRFNNSPLHF
TGTGCCAGCAGTTACCGGGACAGGTTTAATAATTCACCCCTCCACTTT
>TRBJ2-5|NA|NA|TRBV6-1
CASSGTREETQYF
TGTGCCAGCAGCGGTACTAGGGAGGAGACCCAGTACTTC
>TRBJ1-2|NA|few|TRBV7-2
CASSRSPSGYGYTF
TGTGCCAGCAGCCGATCCCCCTCTGGCTATGGCTACACCTTC
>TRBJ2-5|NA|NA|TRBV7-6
CASSLAYRGGGRETQYF
TGTGCCAGCAGCTTAGCGTATAGGGGAGGCGGTAGAGAGACCCAGTACTTC
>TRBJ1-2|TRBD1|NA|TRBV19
CASSDRGDGYTF
TGTGCCAGTAGTGACAGGGGGGATGGCTACACCTTC
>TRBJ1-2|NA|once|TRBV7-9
CASSFAQGSYGYTF
TGTGCCAGCAGCTTTGCCCAGGGGTCCTATGGCTACACCTTC
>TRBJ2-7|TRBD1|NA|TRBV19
CASEAGGTYEQYF
TGTGCCAGTGAGGCAGGGGGAACCTACGAGCAGTACTTC
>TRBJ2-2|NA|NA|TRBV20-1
CSARAHPNTGELFF
TGCAGTGCCAGGGCTCACCCGAACACCGGGGAGCTGTTTTTT
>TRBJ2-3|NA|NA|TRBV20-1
CSARDPESSGVNTQYF
TGCAGTGCTAGAGATCCGGAAAGTAGCGGAGTTAATACGCAGTATTTT
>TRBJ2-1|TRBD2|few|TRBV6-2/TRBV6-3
CASSYSGGGPYEQFF
TGTGCCAGCAGTTACTCGGGGGGAGGGCCTTATGAGCAGTTCTTC
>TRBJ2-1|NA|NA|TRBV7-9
CASSLARSNYNEQFF
TGTGCCAGCAGCTTAGCGAGGAGCAACTACAATGAGCAGTTCTTC
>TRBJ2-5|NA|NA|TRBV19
CASSMWTGSKGETQYF
TGTGCCAGTAGTATGTGGACCGGTTCCAAGGGAGAGACCCAGTACTTC
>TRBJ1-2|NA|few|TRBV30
CAWSGAGGYTF
TGTGCCTGGAGTGGTGCTGGTGGCTACACCTTC
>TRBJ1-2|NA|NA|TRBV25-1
CASSPDGVYGYTF
TGTGCCAGCAGCCCTGACGGAGTCTATGGCTACACCTTC
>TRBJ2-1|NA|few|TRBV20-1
CSAKQNSDNEQFF
TGCAGTGCTAAACAAAACTCCGACAATGAGCAGTTCTTC